A single sample gave rise to the 8 T cell receptor beta chains below, sequenced in a study of OX40 agonist ivuxolimab in advanced cancers. Sequencing used immunoSEQ multiplex PCR; TCRdb keeps in-frame clones, though not all of them. Of approximately 21,000 clones listed, roughly 84% are singletons. The input for sequencing was CD4+ or CD8+ T cells sorted from blood, taken in a trial of the OX40 agonist ivuxolimab. Source of these receptors: an adult with an advanced solid tumor such as melanoma, head and neck, liver or kidney cancer.

V usage is TRBV9 and J usage is TRBJ1-3; 8 nucleotides line up with TRBD1. The CDR3 totals 14 residues. The germline CDR1 and CDR2 sequences are SGDLS and YYNGEE. V was clipped by 2 bases and J by 4 bases; unmatched bases: 2. The CDR3 DNA follows: TGTGCCAGCAGCGTGGCAGGGGGCGGAAACACCATATATTTT. This gives the protein CASSVAGGGNTIYF.

The chain combines TRBV6-1 with TRBJ2-2, with 7 bases that match TRBD1. Per germline, CDR1 MNHNS and CDR2 SASEGT. This CDR3 has 14 amino acids. After removal of 7 bases from V and 4 bases from J, the junction contained 6 bases not matched to a gene. CDR3 sequence: CASNLDRATGELFF. CDR3 DNA: TGTGCCAGCAATCTCGACAGGGCCACCGGGGAGCTGTTTTTT.

The chain links TRBV19 to TRBJ1-2; 10 positions match TRBD1. The germline CDR1 and CDR2 sequences are LNHDA and SQIVND (reference sequence). Trimming at V came to 3 bases and at J to 4 bases, leaving 11 bases not matched to a gene. This CDR3 has 17 residues. The CDR3 DNA reads as TGTGCCAGTAGTATCGGCTCGACAGGGGGCAGTCTCTATGGCTACACCTTC. It encodes CASSIGSTGGSLYGYTF.

The chain carries TRBV15 and TRBJ2-1; D is undetermined. Germline lookup yields CDR1 LNHNV and CDR2 YYDKDF (reference sequence). The CDR3 is made up of 14 amino acids. V was shortened by 0 bases and J by 6 bases, with 9 bases between the two germline ends. The CDR3 coding sequence is TGTGCCACCAGCAGAGATCGGGTCGTCAATGAGCAGTTCTTC. Translation: CATSRDRVVNEQFF. Combining the CDR3 with reference TRBV15 and TRBJ2-1 gives the whole variable domain DAMVIQNPRYQVTQFGKPVTLSCSQTLNHNVMYWYQQKSSQAPKLLFHYYDKDFNNEADTPDNFQSRRPNTSFCFLDIRSPGLGDTAMYLCATSRDRVVNEQFFGPGTRLTVL.

The V call is TRBV6-1, the J call TRBJ2-1; 8 bases match TRBD2. This CDR3 is 15 amino acids long. Germline V CDR1 and CDR2: MNHNS, SASEGT. Germline trimming cut 6 bases from V and 3 bases from J; bases unmatched to any gene: 7. CDR3 loop: CASSPLREGYNEQFF. Written as DNA, the CDR3 is TGTGCCAGCAGCCCCCTCCGGGAGGGCTACAATGAGCAGTTCTTC.

CDR3 loop: CASRAGGQPQHF. The CDR3 bases are TGTGCCAGCAGGGCGGGTGGTCAGCCCCAGCATTTT. V and J are TRBV28 and TRBJ1-5; D call uncertain. CDR3 length equals 12 residues. In germline, CDR1 is MDHEN, CDR2 SYDVKM. Trimming removed 6 bases from V and 6 bases from J, with 9 bases in between.

This clone was found once. This chain connects TRBV6-1 to TRBJ1-2; TRBD1 might be the D (5 bases). V lost 4 bases and J 4 bases, leaving 13 bases between the germline ends. Germline assignment: CDR1 MNHNS and CDR2 SASEGT. CDR3 size: 14 residues. The CDR3 DNA is TGTGCCAGCAGTGTGGGAGGGGCAGGCTATGGCTACACCTTC. This gives the protein CASSVGGAGYGYTF.

This chain's CDR3 is CASSRVENTEAFF. The CDR3 region has the DNA TGTGCCAGCAGCCGGGTGGAGAACACTGAAGCTTTCTTT. This sequence joins TRBV5-6 and TRBJ1-1; D uncertain. Trimming removed 4 bases from V and 1 base from J, with 8 bases in between. The CDR3 runs 13 residues. Germline V lookup: CDR1 SGHDT, CDR2 YYEEEE.